These 18 T cell receptor beta chains originate from one sample sequenced in a study of T-cell reconstitution after alpha-beta-depleted transplantation in children. Preparation of the TCRbeta library involved a method that used unique molecular identifiers. One entry per CDR3 protein, called by TCRdb with MiXCR from the PCR reads. The sample holds 55,000 to 85,000 distinct CDR3 sequences; around 9.9% are singletons and the top ten take approximately 13%. The material was PBMCs, obtained before TCRalphabeta/CD19-depleted stem cell transplant. The source is a boy younger than 18 with acute myeloid leukemia, due to receive a stem cell transplant.

This clonotype was observed many times. The chain uses TRBV5-5 and TRBJ1-1; 9 bases agree with TRBD1. The CDR3 runs 13 residues. V lost 4 bases, J lost 5 bases, and 3 bases stayed unmatched. Germline assignment: CDR1 SGHKS and CDR2 YYEKEE (reference sequence). CDR3 sequence reads: CASSTQGATEAFF. DNA of the CDR3: TGTGCCAGCAGCACACAGGGGGCGACTGAAGCTTTCTTT. The variable domain in full, completed from reference TRBV5-5 and TRBJ1-1, reads DAGVTQSPTHLIKTRGQQVTLRCSPISGHKSVSWYQQVLGQGPQFIFQYYEKEERGRGNFPDRFSARQFPNYSSELNVNALLLGDSALYLCASSTQGATEAFFGQGTRLTVV.

The chain recombines TRBV2 with TRBJ2-1, with 13 bases matching TRBD2. The germline gives CDR1 SNHLY, CDR2 FYNNEI. V dropped 4 bases and J dropped 4; count of bases not matched to a gene: 13. The CDR3 is 19 amino acids. The CDR3: CASSVVGETSGGRYNEQFF. Here the CDR3 DNA reads TGTGCCAGCAGTGTAGTGGGGGAGACTAGCGGGGGGAGATACAATGAGCAGTTCTTC. Together with reference TRBV2 and TRBJ2-1, the CDR3 gives the full variable domain: EPEVTQTPSHQVTQMGQEVILRCVPISNHLYFYWYRQILGQKVEFLVSFYNNEISEKSEIFDDQFSVERPDGSNFTLKIRSTKLEDSAMYFCASSVVGETSGGRYNEQFFGPGTRLTVL.

This clonotype was observed many times. This rearrangement joins TRBV2 to TRBJ2-1; TRBD2 matches at 10 bases. CDR1 and CDR2 from the germline V gene are SNHLY and FYNNEI. The CDR3 loop spans 17 amino acids. Trimming at V came to 7 bases and at J to 7 bases, leaving 16 bases not matched to a gene. CDR3 residues: CASKASSGGAFGNEQFF. DNA of the CDR3: TGTGCCAGCAAAGCTTCCAGCGGGGGGGCCTTCGGAAATGAGCAGTTCTTC.

This clonotype appeared many times. The chain combines TRBV5-8 with TRBJ1-5; 7 nucleotides agree with TRBD1. There are 14 residues in the CDR3. V was pared by 6 bases and J by 7 bases, with 10 bases of the junction left unmatched. The V gene's germline CDR1 is SGHTS and CDR2 YDEGEE. The DNA for the CDR3 is TGTGCCAGCACAGGGGCACAGGGGATCCAGCCCCAGCATTTT. Protein: CASTGAQGIQPQHF. Full variable domain (remainder filled in from reference TRBV5-8 and TRBJ1-5): EAGVTQSPTHLIKTRGQQATLRCSPISGHTSVYWYQQALGLGLQFLLWYDEGEERNRGNFPPRFSGRQFPNYSSELNVNALELEDSALYLCASTGAQGIQPQHFGDGTRLSIL.

This clonotype was seen ten or more times. The chain recombines TRBV12-3 or TRBV12-4 with TRBJ1-2; 8 bases align to TRBD1. V shed 5 bases, J shed 10 bases, and the junction held 9 bases outside the gene matches. The CDR3 is 13 amino acids. The CDR3 DNA follows: TGTGCCAGCAGTATCCGGGACAGGATAAACTACACCTTC. Amino acids: CASSIRDRINYTF.

This clonotype appeared many times. The chain has TRBV7-9 and TRBJ2-7; 7 nucleotides line up with TRBD2. The V and J ends lost 3 bases and 4 bases, in that order; junction bases with no gene match: 6. The CDR3 runs to 14 residues. CDR1 SEHNR and CDR2 FQNEAQ come from the germline V gene (reference sequence). CDR3 nucleotides: TGTGCCAGCAGCTTGGGCGGGAGTATATACGAGCAGTACTTC. Its protein product is CASSLGGSIYEQYF. Variable domain in full (rest from reference TRBV7-9 and TRBJ2-7): DTGVSQNPRHKITKRGQNVTFRCDPISEHNRLYWYRQTLGQGPEFLTYFQNEAQLEKSRLLSDRFSAERPKGSFSTLEIQRTEQGDSAMYLCASSLGGSIYEQYFGPGTRLTVT.

The chain joins TRBV2 to TRBJ2-6; D ambiguous. The CDR3 contains 16 residues. Trimming pared 7 bases from V and 2 bases from J, leaving 15 bases between. The germline CDR1 and CDR2 sequences are SNHLY and FYNNEI. The CDR3 here is CASKSQPSAGANVLTF. The CDR3 nucleotides are TGTGCCAGCAAATCCCAGCCAAGCGCTGGGGCCAACGTCCTGACTTTC.

This clonotype was detected only a few times. CDR3 residues: CASSLTGANEQYV. In DNA, the CDR3 is TGCGCCAGCAGCTTGACAGGGGCCAACGAGCAGTACGTC. The chain uses TRBV5-1 and TRBJ2-7, with 7 bases matching TRBD1. The CDR3 has 13 amino acids. Trimming cost V 1 base and J 5 bases; bases outside gene matches: 3. CDR1 and CDR2 from the germline V gene are SGHRS and YFSETQ.

Points on this clonotype: A read error is possible here, since a much larger clone lies one base away. The chain recombines TRBV11-1 with TRBJ2-1; 9 bases are shared with TRBD2. Trimming removed 4 bases from V and 3 bases from J; junction bases left unmatched: 16. The CDR3 is 19 amino acids. Germline CDR1 and CDR2: SGHAT and FQDESV (reference sequence). Here the CDR3 reads CASSSRTKHLAGIYNEQFF. The DNA for the CDR3 is TGTGCCAGCAGCTCCCGAACTAAGCATCTAGCGGGAATCTACAATGAGCAGTTCTTC.

This clonotype has only a few counts. The genes are TRBV30 and TRBJ1-2; D is unclear. The CDR3 length is 12 residues. Germline V CDR1 and CDR2: GTSNPN, SVGIG (reference sequence). V was cut by 7 bases and J by 7 bases, with 16 bases left in between. The CDR3 spells CASDFLGGGYTF. The DNA of the CDR3 is TGTGCCTCGGACTTCCTGGGAGGTGGCTACACCTTC.

This clonotype was observed many times. The genes are TRBV28 and TRBJ1-6, with a possible D match to TRBD1 (5 bases). From germline, CDR1 is MDHEN and CDR2 SYDVKM. This CDR3 is built from 16 residues. V shed 2 bases and J shed 5 bases, with 13 bases lying between them. The CDR3 region has the DNA TGTGCCAGCAGTTTAACAGGCATTCCAGATAATTCACCCCTCCACTTT. Its translation: CASSLTGIPDNSPLHF.

This clonotype occurred many times. CDR3 DNA sequence: TGTGCCAGCAGTTTAGGGGTACCGTTAAACATTCAGTACTTC. Its translation: CASSLGVPLNIQYF. The rearrangement joins TRBV12-3 or TRBV12-4 to TRBJ2-4; D is undetermined. CDR3 length equals 14 residues. The germline V and J ends were trimmed by 1 base and 6 bases, with 10 bases remaining between them.

In this sample, this clonotype turned up many times. The chain links TRBV10-3 to TRBJ2-2; the D is unclear. This CDR3 region has 12 residues. Germline assignment: CDR1 ENHRY and CDR2 SYGVKD. Between the trimmed V and J ends, which lost 5 bases and 3 bases, there was a span of 4 bases. For the CDR3, the DNA is TGTGCCATCAGTCGGGACACCGGGGAGCTGTTTTTT. Translation: CAISRDTGELFF.

This clonotype was seen ten or more times. CDR3 residues: CSVGVAGGPNEQFF. For the CDR3, the DNA is TGCAGCGTTGGGGTAGCGGGAGGACCCAATGAGCAGTTCTTC. The V gene is TRBV29-1, the J gene TRBJ2-1, with 10 nucleotides matching TRBD2. The V gene's germline CDR1 is SQVTM and CDR2 ANQGSEA. The CDR3 extends over 14 amino acids. The V and J ends lost 4 bases and 6 bases, in that order; junction bases with no gene match: 6.

This clonotype was seen ten or more times. This sequence joins TRBV7-2 and TRBJ2-3; maybe TRBD2 (6 bases). The CDR3 is 15 residues long. The V and J ends lost 5 bases and 0 bases respectively, with 12 bases between them. Germline V gene lookup returns CDR1 SGHTA and CDR2 FQGNSA. The DNA of the CDR3 is TGTGCCAGCAGCCAAGCGGGTCTAAGCACAGATACGCAGTATTTT. Amino acid sequence: CASSQAGLSTDTQYF.

In this sample, this clonotype turned up many times. The rearrangement links TRBV12-3 or TRBV12-4 to TRBJ1-5, with 10 positions matching TRBD1. The CDR3 runs to 14 residues. The V and J ends lost 6 bases and 3 bases, in that order; junction bases with no gene match: 2. CDR3: CASRGTGDNQPQHF. The CDR3 nucleotides read TGTGCCAGCAGAGGGACAGGGGACAATCAGCCCCAGCATTTT.

CDR3 sequence reads: CASSPTPGTGSWTSGRYNNEQFF. The CDR3 coding sequence is TGTGCCAGCAGCCCGACCCCCGGGACAGGGTCATGGACTAGCGGGAGGTATAACAATGAGCAGTTCTTC. The chain links TRBV4-2 to TRBJ2-1; the match to TRBD2 covers 14 bases. J lost 5 bases, V lost 4 bases, and 25 bases had no gene match. Germline-derived CDR1 and CDR2 are LGHNA and YNFKEQ. The CDR3 is 23 amino acids.

This clonotype was recorded many times. V gene TRBV4-3 combines with J gene TRBJ2-6; D is perhaps TRBD1 or TRBD2 (5 bases each). V lost 1 base and J 2 bases, leaving 9 bases between the germline ends. The CDR3 has 16 residues. CDR1 LGHNA and CDR2 YSLEER come from the germline V gene. This chain's CDR3 is CASSQAWGTGANVLTF. DNA for the CDR3: TGCGCCAGCAGCCAAGCATGGGGGACTGGGGCCAACGTCCTGACTTTC.